The 14 T cell receptor beta chains listed next were all sequenced from one sample in a study of T cell responses to AZD1222 COVID-19 vaccine (TCRdb year 2021). Libraries came from the immunoSEQ multiplex PCR assay. TCRdb limited this immuneACCESS table to in-frame rearrangements with V and J called. A share of clones is missing; checked studies link under half to unresolved V genes, and the rest is unexplained. Within this sample are 150,000 or so clones, with roughly nine tenths of them counted one time only. The leading ten clones occupy approximately 1.6% of the sample. The time point label for this specimen denotes: about 28 days (+/-7) after the second vaccine dose. Material: peripheral blood, obtained 28 days after the second AZD1222 dose. The receptors were gathered from an adult who received the AZD1222 COVID-19 vaccine.

This sequence joins TRBV18 and TRBJ2-7; no clear D. The CDR3 totals 16 residues. Trimming took 0 bases from V and 0 from J, leaving 12 bases between them. Germline V gives CDR1 KGHSH, CDR2 LQKENI. This CDR3 reads CASSPPMLGYSYEQYF. The DNA for the CDR3 is TGTGCCAGCTCACCACCGATGCTGGGATACTCCTACGAGCAGTACTTC.

V and J are TRBV28 and TRBJ1-1; D uncertain. This CDR3 region has 12 residues. The germline V gene encodes CDR1 MDHEN and CDR2 SYDVKM. V lost 3 bases and J 4 bases, leaving 6 bases between the germline ends. The CDR3 region is CASSLGSTEAFF. The CDR3 nucleotides are TGTGCCAGCAGTTTGGGGAGCACTGAAGCTTTCTTT.

The V and J genes are TRBV5-6 and TRBJ2-7; 10 bases are a match to TRBD2. J gave up 0 bases and V 1 base, and 10 bases lay outside the gene matches. This CDR3 is 18 amino acids long. Germline V gene sequence: CDR1 SGHDT, CDR2 YYEEEE. The CDR3 here is CASSLKFVAGGSSYEQYF. The CDR3 bases are TGTGCCAGCAGCTTGAAATTTGTAGCGGGGGGAAGCTCCTACGAGCAGTACTTC.

The genes are TRBV5-1 and TRBJ2-1; 10 nucleotides align to TRBD2. J was trimmed by 5 bases and V by 7 bases; bases with no gene match: 6. This CDR3 has 14 amino acids. The germline gives CDR1 SGHRS, CDR2 YFSETQ. CDR3 DNA: TGCGCCAGCCGAGCGGGAGGGTTCGACAATGAGCAGTTCTTC. This codes for CASRAGGFDNEQFF. Using reference TRBV5-1 and TRBJ2-1 for the parts outside the CDR3, the full variable domain is KAGVTQTPRYLIKTRGQQVTLSCSPISGHRSVSWYQQTPGQGLQFLFEYFSETQRNKGNFPGRFSGRQFSNSRSEMNVSTLELGDSALYLCASRAGGFDNEQFFGPGTRLTVL.

The rearrangement joins TRBV5-4 to TRBJ1-2; D gene uncertain. The CDR3 is 16 amino acids. V lost 4 bases to trimming and J lost 3 bases, with 19 bases between them. Germline V gives CDR1 SGHNT, CDR2 YYREEE (reference sequence). CDR3 nucleotides: TGTGCCAGCAGCCCAGACCAGTTCCGGAGGGACTATGGCTACACCTTC. This sequence encodes CASSPDQFRRDYGYTF.

Only one count was recorded for this clone. V usage is TRBV5-8 and J usage is TRBJ1-5; TRBD1 aligns across 9 bases. The CDR3 is made up of 14 amino acids. CDR1 SGHTS and CDR2 YDEGEE come from the germline V gene. The junction had 7 bases not matched to a gene; V was cut back by 5 bases and J by 7 bases. CDR3 sequence reads: CASRYTGGGQPQHF. The CDR3 region has the DNA TGTGCCAGCAGATATACAGGGGGCGGCCAGCCCCAGCATTTT.

This clone was counted between two and nine times. The gene calls are TRBV7-3 and TRBJ1-1; no clear D gene. Trimming cost V 3 bases and J 0 bases, with 5 bases left between them. In germline, CDR1 is SGHTA, CDR2 FQGTGA. The CDR3 length is 13 residues. The DNA of the CDR3 is TGTGCCAGCAGCTTGGAAATGAACACTGAAGCTTTCTTT. Translated: CASSLEMNTEAFF. Variable domain in full (rest from reference TRBV7-3 and TRBJ1-1): GAGVSQTPSNKVTEKGKYVELRCDPISGHTALYWYRQSLGQGPEFLIYFQGTGAADDSGLPNDRFFAVRPEGSVSTLKIQRTERGDSAVYLCASSLEMNTEAFFGQGTRLTVV.

The J gene is TRBJ2-3, the V gene TRBV5-8; no clear D. The V gene's germline CDR1 is SGHTS and CDR2 YDEGEE. With 2 bases removed from V and 4 bases from J, the gap between germline ends came to 20 bases. CDR3 length equals 17 residues. The DNA for the CDR3 is TGTGCCAGCAGCTTAAGCCGATCGCCCCGAGGTCCAGATACGCAGTATTTT. Amino acid sequence: CASSLSRSPRGPDTQYF.

The rearrangement links TRBV28 to TRBJ1-3; weak D call: TRBD1 (5 bases). The germline V and J ends were trimmed by 5 bases and 0 bases, with 17 bases remaining between them. This CDR3 comprises 17 residues. In germline, CDR1 is MDHEN, CDR2 SYDVKM. For the CDR3, the DNA is TGTGCCAGCAGTCGACCAGGTCGGGGCCGCTCTGGAAACACCATATATTTT. The encoded protein is CASSRPGRGRSGNTIYF.

This sequence joins TRBV3-1 (or the pseudogene TRBV3-2) and TRBJ1-2; D gene uncertain. The CDR3 runs 13 residues. The V gene's germline CDR1 is LGHDT and CDR2 YNNKEL (reference sequence). With 3 bases removed from V and 4 bases from J, the gap between germline ends came to 9 bases. CDR3 residues: CASSHPPLYGYTF. The CDR3 DNA sequence: TGTGCCAGCAGCCACCCACCACTCTATGGCTACACCTTC.

The chain employs TRBV27 and TRBJ1-6; TRBD1 matches 7 bases. V dropped 5 bases and J dropped 5; count of bases not matched to a gene: 9. This CDR3 region has 16 residues. Germline V lookup: CDR1 MNHEY, CDR2 SMNVEV (reference sequence). The DNA of the CDR3 is TGTGCCAGCAGTCCCCTCCGACAGGGAAATAATTCACCCCTCCACTTT. Amino acid sequence: CASSPLRQGNNSPLHF.

The chain employs TRBV30 and TRBJ2-7, with 10 positions matching TRBD1. The CDR3 length is 13 residues. V dropped 8 bases and J dropped 5; count of bases not matched to a gene: 9. Germline-derived CDR1 and CDR2 are GTSNPN and SVGIG (reference sequence). The CDR3 is CAREGTGVDEQYF. CDR3 in DNA: TGTGCCCGAGAAGGGACAGGGGTAGACGAGCAGTACTTC.

Concerning this clone itself: Other DNA sequences of this sample code for an identical CDR3. The chain links TRBV6-1 to TRBJ1-5; D is possibly TRBD1 (5 bases). The CDR3 totals 15 residues. Germline CDR1 and CDR2: MNHNS and SASEGT. V lost 2 bases to trimming and J lost 2 bases, with 10 bases between them. CDR3 nucleotide sequence: TGTGCCAGCAGTGAACGGGGGGGAGGCAATCAGCCCCAGCATTTT. Amino acid sequence: CASSERGGGNQPQHF.

The rearrangement joins TRBV30 to TRBJ1-6; D gene uncertain. The CDR3 consists of 15 residues. V dropped 5 bases and J dropped 5 bases, with 16 bases sitting between them. Germline V gene sequence: CDR1 GTSNPN, CDR2 SVGIG (reference sequence). The DNA for the CDR3 is TGTGCCTGGCGCCCTCAGGACGGAAATAATTCACCCCTCCACTTT. It encodes CAWRPQDGNNSPLHF. The whole variable domain, filled in from reference TRBV30 and TRBJ1-6, reads SQTIHQWPATLVQPVGSPLSLECTVEGTSNPNLYWYRQAAGRGLQLLFYSVGIGQISSEVPQNLSASRPQDRQFILSSKKLLLSDSGFYLCAWRPQDGNNSPLHFGNGTRLTVT.